This passage covers 2 T cell receptor beta chains from one sample sequenced in a study of technical replicates of blood from several donors. Only in-frame clones appear in the TCRdb table, and some are missing; sequencing was by immunoSEQ multiplex PCR. Of 65,000 to 90,000 clones listed, about 93% were seen once; the top ten hold approximately 0.41%. The sample was T cells isolated from PBMCs. The source is a human donor in good health.

V and J are TRBV6-1 and TRBJ1-1; D perhaps matches TRBD1 (5 bases). The V end was cut by 6 bases, the J end by 0 bases, with 8 bases between. The germline CDR1 and CDR2 sequences are MNHNS and SASEGT. The CDR3 extends over 13 amino acids. The CDR3 region is CASRSRVNTEAFF. The CDR3 DNA reads as TGTGCCAGCAGGAGCAGGGTGAACACTGAAGCTTTCTTT.

By sample fraction, this clone is medium-sized (0.01 to 0.1%). V is TRBV6-6 and J is TRBJ1-5, with D possibly being TRBD1 (6 bases). V lost 4 bases and J lost 3, with 16 bases in between. Germline-derived CDR1 and CDR2 are MNHNY and SVGAGI (reference sequence). The CDR3 has 16 amino acids. CDR3 protein: CASSSLAGATNQPQHF. CDR3 coding DNA: TGTGCCAGCAGTTCCCTGGCAGGGGCGACCAATCAGCCCCAGCATTTT.